These 12 T cell receptor beta chains came from one sample sequenced in a study of response to subunit inactivated influenza vaccine. TCRdb passed the RT-PCR reads through MiXCR, listing each CDR3 protein once. In the table there are 500,000 or so distinct CDR3 sequences, more than 15% of which are singletons. The starting material was CD4+ T cells sorted from PBMCs, obtained around 2 years after vaccination. The receptors were gathered from a man between 50 and 75 years old who received an inactivated influenza vaccine.

This clonotype was counted a few times. This chain connects TRBV4-2 to TRBJ2-1, with 8 bases aligning to TRBD2. Per the germline V gene, CDR1 is LGHNA and CDR2 is YNFKEQ. V lost 3 bases to trimming and J lost 5 bases; unmatched junction nucleotides: 6. CDR3 length: 15 residues. CDR3: CASSHRAGAHNEQFF. The CDR3 nucleotides are TGTGCCAGCAGCCACCGAGCGGGGGCCCACAATGAGCAGTTCTTC.

This clonotype was seen more than once but under ten times. The chain carries TRBV29-1 and TRBJ2-5; D perhaps matches TRBD2 (6 bases). CDR1 is SQVTM, CDR2 ANQGSEA, per germline. This CDR3 is 11 amino acids long. Trimming stripped 7 bases from V and 4 bases from J, with 10 bases between. The CDR3 region has the DNA TGCAGCGCCGTGGGGGGAGAGACCCAGTACTTC. It encodes CSAVGGETQYF.

This clonotype was observed a few times. This chain uses TRBV20-1 with TRBJ2-1, with D tentatively TRBD2 (5 bases). Trimming left V 3 bases short and J 0 bases short, with 12 bases between. This CDR3 is 15 amino acids long. Germline values: CDR1 DFQATT, CDR2 SNEGSKA (reference sequence). CDR3: CSASPPDYSYNEQFF. Written as DNA, the CDR3 is TGCAGTGCTAGCCCTCCAGACTACTCCTACAATGAGCAGTTCTTC.

This clonotype was observed a handful of times. J is TRBJ1-3 and V is TRBV25-1; TRBD1 matches at 8 bases. Trimming took 6 bases from V and 5 from J; bases not matched to a gene: 3. The V gene's germline CDR1 is MGHDK and CDR2 SYGVNS. This CDR3 spans 13 amino acids. The CDR3 reads CASSRTGRNTIYF. The DNA of the CDR3 is TGTGCCAGCAGCCGGACAGGGAGAAACACCATATATTTT.

This clonotype occurred a few times. The rearrangement joins TRBV7-2 to TRBJ2-3; no clear D gene. The CDR3 spans 17 residues. Germline assignment: CDR1 SGHTA and CDR2 FQGNSA. V lost 5 bases and J lost 2, with 20 bases in between. CDR3 DNA: TGTGCCAGCAGCCCCCCCCGGGCACTTTCCAACACAGATACGCAGTATTTT. Protein: CASSPPRALSNTDTQYF.

This clonotype appeared a few times. CDR3 sequence: CASVIQPNTGELFF. CDR3 DNA: TGTGCCAGCGTAATACAGCCCAACACCGGGGAGCTGTTTTTT. V is TRBV12-3 or TRBV12-4 and J is TRBJ2-2, with D unresolved. V was cut by 8 bases and J by 2 bases, with 12 bases left in between. The CDR3 loop spans 14 amino acids.

Only a few counts were recorded for this clonotype. This chain links TRBV7-2 with TRBJ2-1; the match to TRBD2 covers 9 bases. Germline lookup yields CDR1 SGHTA and CDR2 FQGNSA. The J segment lost 5 bases and the V segment lost 0 bases, leaving 5 bases of the junction unmatched. The CDR3 runs to 16 residues. CDR3 DNA sequence: TGTGCCAGCAGCTTAGCGGCGGGGGGGATCGACAATGAGCAGTTCTTC. Its protein is CASSLAAGGIDNEQFF. Full variable domain (outside the CDR3, taken from reference TRBV7-2 and TRBJ2-1): GAGVSQSPSNKVTEKGKDVELRCDPISGHTALYWYRQSLGQGLEFLIYFQGNSAPDKSGLPSDRFSAERTGGSVSTLTIQRTQQEDSAVYLCASSLAAGGIDNEQFFGPGTRLTVL.

This clonotype was observed a handful of times. At one end the junction does not follow the germline gene, possibly because of a read error. The rearrangement joins TRBV7-9 to TRBJ2-5, with D tentatively TRBD2 (6 bases). Germline CDR1 reads SEHNR; CDR2 reads FQNEAQ (reference sequence). The CDR3 totals 13 residues. Here the CDR3 reads CVSSFSGQETQYF. DNA of the CDR3: TGTGTCAGCAGCTTTAGCGGACAAGAGACCCAGTACTTC. The complete variable domain, with remaining parts taken from reference TRBV7-9 and TRBJ2-5, reads DTGVSQNPRHKITKRGQNVTFRCDPISEHNRLYWYRQTLGQGPEFLTYFQNEAQLEKSRLLSDRFSAERPKGSFSTLEIQRTEQGDSAMYLCVSSFSGQETQYFGPGTRLLVL.

Only a few counts were recorded for this clonotype. The chain has TRBV29-1 and TRBJ2-5, with TRBD1 identical over 10 bases. CDR1 SQVTM and CDR2 ANQGSEA come from the germline V gene. There are 14 residues in the CDR3. V lost 4 bases, J lost 3 bases, and 5 bases stayed unmatched. The CDR3 is CSVGGQGGEETQYF. As DNA, the CDR3 is TGCAGCGTTGGCGGACAGGGGGGGGAAGAGACCCAGTACTTC.

This clonotype appeared a few times. The genes are TRBV7-2 and TRBJ1-1, with D maybe TRBD1 (6 bases). Trimming cost V 0 bases and J 1 base, with 15 bases left between them. This CDR3 has 17 residues. CDR1 and CDR2 (germline): SGHTA, FQGNSA. CDR3 coding DNA: TGTGCCAGCAGCTTAGCATTCCCGGGACAACCGAACACTGAAGCTTTCTTT. Its translation is CASSLAFPGQPNTEAFF.

The V call is TRBV10-3, the J call TRBJ2-2; tentatively, D is TRBD2 (5 bases). CDR1 is ENHRY, CDR2 SYGVKD, per germline. V was trimmed by 8 bases and J by 0 bases, leaving 13 bases between them. CDR3 length: 15 amino acids. The CDR3, as DNA: TGTGCCATCGCTCTTAGCGATTCGAACACCGGGGAGCTGTTTTTT. Protein product: CAIALSDSNTGELFF.

In this sample, this clonotype turned up a few times. This chain connects TRBV6-1 to TRBJ2-7; D may be TRBD1 or TRBD2 (5 bases each). V lost 0 bases, J lost 2 bases, and 8 bases lay in between. The CDR3 is 14 residues long. Looked up from germline, CDR1 is MNHNS and CDR2 is SASEGT. The chain's CDR3 is CASSEAQGAYEQYF. As DNA, the CDR3 is TGTGCCAGCAGTGAAGCGCAGGGAGCCTACGAGCAGTACTTC.